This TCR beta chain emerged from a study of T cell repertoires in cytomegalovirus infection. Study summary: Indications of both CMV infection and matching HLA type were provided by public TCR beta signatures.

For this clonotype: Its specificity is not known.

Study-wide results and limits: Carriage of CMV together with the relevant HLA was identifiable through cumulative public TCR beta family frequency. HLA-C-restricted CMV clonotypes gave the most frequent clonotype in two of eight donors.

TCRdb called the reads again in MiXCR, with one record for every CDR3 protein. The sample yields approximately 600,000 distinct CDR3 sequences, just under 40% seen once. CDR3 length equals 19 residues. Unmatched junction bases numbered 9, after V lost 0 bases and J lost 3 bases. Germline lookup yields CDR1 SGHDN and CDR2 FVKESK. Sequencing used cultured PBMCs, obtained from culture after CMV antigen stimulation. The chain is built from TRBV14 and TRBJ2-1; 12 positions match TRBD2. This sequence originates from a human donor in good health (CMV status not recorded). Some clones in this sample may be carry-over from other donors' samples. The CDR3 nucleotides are TGTGCCAGCAGCCAAGATAGTCTAGCGGGAGGGCCTTACTACAATGAGCAGTTCTTC. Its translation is CASSQDSLAGGPYYNEQFF.